These 19 T cell receptor beta chains were all obtained from the same sample, sequenced in a study of cytomegalovirus exposure and HLA in healthy donors. A multiplex PCR was run with 60 Vbeta primers and 13 Jbeta primers. The protocol was immunoSEQ multiplex PCR, while the TCRdb copy is restricted to in-frame clones and leaves out a portion. This sample yields about 160,000 clones, of which approximately 80% are seen a single time; under 2% belongs to the top ten. Sequenced input: PBMCs. These receptor sequences come from a woman aged 18-35 years in good health and CMV-seronegative.

This clone was seen a few times. This sequence joins TRBV5-4 and TRBJ2-5; 7 nucleotides match TRBD1. The ends lost 4 bases at V and 1 base at J; junction bases unmatched: 4. CDR3 length: 14 amino acids. Germline V gene data show CDR1 as SGHNT and CDR2 as YYREEE (reference sequence). The CDR3 protein is CASSQGGLQETQYF. The DNA of the CDR3 is TGTGCCAGCAGCCAAGGGGGCCTCCAAGAGACCCAGTACTTC. The full variable domain, rest sourced from reference TRBV5-4 and TRBJ2-5, is ETGVTQSPTHLIKTRGQQVTLRCSSQSGHNTVSWYQQALGQGPQFIFQYYREEENGRGNFPPRFSGLQFPNYSSELNVNALELDDSALYLCASSQGGLQETQYFGPGTRLLVL.

The rearrangement uses TRBV9 and TRBJ1-2; a possible D gene is TRBD1 (5 bases). The ends were cut back, 3 bases at V and 5 bases at J, with 14 bases in the middle. Germline loops: CDR1 SGDLS, CDR2 YYNGEE. The CDR3 loop spans 14 amino acids. The CDR3 sequence is CASSDRGRGYGYTF. The CDR3 region has the DNA TGTGCCAGCAGCGATAGGGGAAGGGGATATGGCTACACCTTC. Looking up the rest from reference TRBV9 and TRBJ1-2 gives the full variable domain: DSGVTQTPKHLITATGQRVTLRCSPRSGDLSVYWYQQSLDQGLQFLIQYYNGEERAKGNILERFSAQQFPDLHSELNLSSLELGDSALYFCASSDRGRGYGYTFGSGTRLTVV.

This clone was counted a few times. The chain employs TRBV10-2 and TRBJ2-5; TRBD1 aligns across 7 bases. CDR3 length: 13 residues. Germline V gene data show CDR1 as WSHSY and CDR2 as SAAADI. Losses at the gene ends were 6 bases for V and 1 base for J; bases not matched to a gene: 2. CDR3 nucleotide sequence: TGCGCCAGCAGAGGGGACAGCCAAGAGACCCAGTACTTC. Protein product: CASRGDSQETQYF.

The genes are TRBV11-1 and TRBJ2-6; 7 bases match TRBD1. The CDR3 has 16 amino acids. V gave up 4 bases and J gave up 0 bases; unmatched junction bases: 3. Germline V CDR1 and CDR2: SGHAT, FQDESV (reference sequence). In nucleotides, the CDR3 is TGTGCCAGCAGCTGGACAGGTTCCTCTGGGGCCAACGTCCTGACTTTC. This codes for CASSWTGSSGANVLTF.

The rearrangement links TRBV29-1 to TRBJ2-7; TRBD1 matches 9 bases. Per germline, CDR1 SQVTM and CDR2 ANQGSEA. CDR3 length equals 13 residues. J was trimmed by 7 bases and V by 4 bases; bases with no gene match: 8. The CDR3 sequence: CSVADRGSGEQYF. The CDR3 bases are TGCAGCGTTGCGGACAGGGGTTCGGGGGAGCAGTACTTC.

Details on this clone: One end of the junction fails to match germline, which may point to a read error. The J gene is TRBJ1-1, the V gene TRBV27; D ambiguous. CDR3 size: 13 residues. In germline, CDR1 is MNHEY, CDR2 SMNVEV (reference sequence). The CDR3 bases are TGTGCCAGCAGTTGGTACATGAACGCTGAAGCTTTCTTT. As protein: CASSWYMNAEAFF.

The V call is TRBV7-9, the J call TRBJ2-2; 7 positions match TRBD2. This CDR3 is built from 15 residues. Germline V gene sequence: CDR1 SEHNR, CDR2 FQNEAQ (reference sequence). With 5 bases clipped from V and 5 bases from J, the junction kept 8 bases outside the gene matches. CDR3 sequence (DNA): TGTGCCAGCAGCCCGGGGGGATCCGGGACCGGGGAGCTGTTTTTT. As protein: CASSPGGSGTGELFF. Looking up the rest from reference TRBV7-9 and TRBJ2-2 gives the full variable domain: DTGVSQNPRHKITKRGQNVTFRCDPISEHNRLYWYRQTLGQGPEFLTYFQNEAQLEKSRLLSDRFSAERPKGSFSTLEIQRTEQGDSAMYLCASSPGGSGTGELFFGEGSRLTVL.

The chain uses TRBV5-1 and TRBJ2-1, with D maybe TRBD1 (5 bases). Trimming took off 0 bases at V and 9 bases at J, with 22 bases between the two ends. Germline V CDR1 and CDR2: SGHRS, YFSETQ. There are 17 residues in the CDR3. Here the CDR3 DNA reads TGCGCCAGCAGCTTGGGGGATGTGGGCAGGGTCATTGTTGAGCAGTTCTTC. Amino acids: CASSLGDVGRVIVEQFF.

This clone was observed a single time. This rearrangement joins TRBV5-1 to TRBJ1-2; D gene ambiguous. This CDR3 is built from 13 residues. In germline, CDR1 is SGHRS, CDR2 YFSETQ. V dropped 2 bases and J dropped 6 bases, with 11 bases sitting between them. The CDR3, as DNA: TGCGCCAGCAGCTTAGGAGGTGGCGATGGCTACACCTTC. Translating it yields CASSLGGGDGYTF. Complete variable domain (other parts from reference TRBV5-1 and TRBJ1-2): KAGVTQTPRYLIKTRGQQVTLSCSPISGHRSVSWYQQTPGQGLQFLFEYFSETQRNKGNFPGRFSGRQFSNSRSEMNVSTLELGDSALYLCASSLGGGDGYTFGSGTRLTVV.

This chain links TRBV4-2 with TRBJ2-2; 13 bases line up with TRBD2. Germline V lookup: CDR1 LGHNA, CDR2 YNFKEQ. The CDR3 length is 19 residues. The J segment lost 2 bases and the V segment lost 3 bases, leaving 9 bases of the junction unmatched. The DNA of the CDR3 is TGTGCCAGCAGCCAGAACTTACTAGCGGGGGGGGTCAACACCGGGGAGCTGTTTTTT. This encodes CASSQNLLAGGVNTGELFF.

The chain is built from TRBV6-5 and TRBJ2-2; perhaps TRBD1 as D (5 bases). CDR1 and CDR2 (germline): MNHEY, SVGAGI. V was trimmed by 7 bases and J by 6 bases, leaving 18 bases between them. This CDR3 is built from 15 residues. The CDR3 here is CASTFIRGIAGELFF. The DNA for the CDR3 is TGTGCCAGCACCTTTATTAGGGGTATCGCCGGGGAGCTGTTTTTT.

The chain links TRBV6-5 to TRBJ2-1, with TRBD1 matching 10 bases. Trimming took 0 bases from V and 2 from J; bases not matched to a gene: 1. The V gene's germline CDR1 is MNHEY and CDR2 SVGAGI. The CDR3 consists of 16 residues. CDR3 coding DNA: TGTGCCAGCAGTTACTCGGGGACAGGGGCCTACAATGAGCAGTTCTTC. It codes for CASSYSGTGAYNEQFF.

The CDR3 loop is CASSHSGYNEQFF. CDR3 in DNA: TGTGCCAGTAGCCATAGCGGCTACAATGAGCAGTTCTTC. This chain links TRBV19 with TRBJ2-1, with a weak D call TRBD2 (6 bases). Per germline, CDR1 LNHDA and CDR2 SQIVND (reference sequence). Deletions cut 6 bases from V and 3 bases from J, with 9 bases between. The CDR3 totals 13 residues.

This rearrangement joins TRBV5-6 to TRBJ2-7; 9 positions match TRBD2. Germline CDR1 and CDR2: SGHDT and YYEEEE. The CDR3 totals 16 residues. V shed 4 bases, J shed 7 bases, and the junction held 15 bases outside the gene matches. CDR3 sequence (DNA): TGTGCCAGCAGCGAGCAGGCGCGGGGGGGACGTAAAGAGCAGTACTTC. Amino acids: CASSEQARGGRKEQYF.

The chain is built from TRBV27 and TRBJ1-1; D is unresolved. V was shortened by 6 bases and J by 4 bases, with 18 bases between the two germline ends. Germline V lookup: CDR1 MNHEY, CDR2 SMNVEV (reference sequence). The CDR3 length is 15 residues. The CDR3 coding sequence is TGTGCCAGCAGCCGGTTGGGTGACGGGGTCACTGAAGCTTTCTTT. Translation gives CASSRLGDGVTEAFF.

On this clone: Compared with germline, one end of the junction differs, possibly owing to a read error. V usage is TRBV7-9 and J usage is TRBJ1-2; the D is unclear. Germline V lookup: CDR1 SEHNR, CDR2 FQNEAQ (reference sequence). This CDR3 contains 13 residues. DNA for the CDR3: TGTTCCAGCAGCTTACAGAAGAACTATGGCTACACCTTC. It specifies CSSSLQKNYGYTF.

The chain uses TRBV11-2 and TRBJ2-7; tentatively, D is TRBD2 (5 bases). This CDR3 spans 14 amino acids. V lost 4 bases and J lost 0, with 10 bases in between. The germline V gene encodes CDR1 SGHAT and CDR2 FQNNGV. In DNA, the CDR3 is TGTGCCAGCAGCTCTAGCACCAACTCCTACGAGCAGTACTTC. Amino acid sequence: CASSSSTNSYEQYF.

This clone occurred a few times. V usage is TRBV19 and J usage is TRBJ1-1; no definite D call. Germline V gives CDR1 LNHDA, CDR2 SQIVND (reference sequence). V lost 7 bases, J lost 2 bases, and 14 bases lay in between. This CDR3 has 14 residues. Here the CDR3 reads CASTPGLHNTEAFF. As DNA, the CDR3 is TGTGCCAGTACCCCGGGTCTCCACAACACTGAAGCTTTCTTT.

Only a few counts were recorded for this clone. The genes are TRBV7-6 and TRBJ1-3; the D is unclear. This CDR3 is built from 13 residues. The germline CDR1 and CDR2 sequences are SGHVS and FNYEAQ. The germline V and J ends were trimmed by 5 bases and 2 bases, with 7 bases remaining between them. This CDR3 reads CASSPSAGNTIYF. CDR3 sequence (DNA): TGTGCCAGCAGCCCCTCAGCTGGAAACACCATATATTTT. The complete variable domain, with remaining parts taken from reference TRBV7-6 and TRBJ1-3, reads GAGVSQSPRYKVTKRGQDVALRCDPISGHVSLYWYRQALGQGPEFLTYFNYEAQQDKSGLPNDRFSAERPEGSISTLTIQRTEQRDSAMYRCASSPSAGNTIYFGEGSWLTVV.